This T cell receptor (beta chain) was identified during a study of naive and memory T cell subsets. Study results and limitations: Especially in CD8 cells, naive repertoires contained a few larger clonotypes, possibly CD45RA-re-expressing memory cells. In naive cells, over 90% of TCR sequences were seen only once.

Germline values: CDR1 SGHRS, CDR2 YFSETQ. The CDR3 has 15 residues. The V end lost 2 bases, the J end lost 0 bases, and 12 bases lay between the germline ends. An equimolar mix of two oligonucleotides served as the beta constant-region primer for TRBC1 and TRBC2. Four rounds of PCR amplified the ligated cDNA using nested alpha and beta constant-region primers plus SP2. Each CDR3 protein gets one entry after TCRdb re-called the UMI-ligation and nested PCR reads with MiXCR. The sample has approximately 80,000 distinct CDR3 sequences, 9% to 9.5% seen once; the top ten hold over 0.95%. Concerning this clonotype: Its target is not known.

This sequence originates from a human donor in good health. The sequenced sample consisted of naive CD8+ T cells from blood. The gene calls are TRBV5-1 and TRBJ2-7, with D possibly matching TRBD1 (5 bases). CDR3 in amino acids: CASSLQERPSYEQYF. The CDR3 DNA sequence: TGCGCCAGCAGCTTACAGGAACGACCCTCCTACGAGCAGTACTTC.